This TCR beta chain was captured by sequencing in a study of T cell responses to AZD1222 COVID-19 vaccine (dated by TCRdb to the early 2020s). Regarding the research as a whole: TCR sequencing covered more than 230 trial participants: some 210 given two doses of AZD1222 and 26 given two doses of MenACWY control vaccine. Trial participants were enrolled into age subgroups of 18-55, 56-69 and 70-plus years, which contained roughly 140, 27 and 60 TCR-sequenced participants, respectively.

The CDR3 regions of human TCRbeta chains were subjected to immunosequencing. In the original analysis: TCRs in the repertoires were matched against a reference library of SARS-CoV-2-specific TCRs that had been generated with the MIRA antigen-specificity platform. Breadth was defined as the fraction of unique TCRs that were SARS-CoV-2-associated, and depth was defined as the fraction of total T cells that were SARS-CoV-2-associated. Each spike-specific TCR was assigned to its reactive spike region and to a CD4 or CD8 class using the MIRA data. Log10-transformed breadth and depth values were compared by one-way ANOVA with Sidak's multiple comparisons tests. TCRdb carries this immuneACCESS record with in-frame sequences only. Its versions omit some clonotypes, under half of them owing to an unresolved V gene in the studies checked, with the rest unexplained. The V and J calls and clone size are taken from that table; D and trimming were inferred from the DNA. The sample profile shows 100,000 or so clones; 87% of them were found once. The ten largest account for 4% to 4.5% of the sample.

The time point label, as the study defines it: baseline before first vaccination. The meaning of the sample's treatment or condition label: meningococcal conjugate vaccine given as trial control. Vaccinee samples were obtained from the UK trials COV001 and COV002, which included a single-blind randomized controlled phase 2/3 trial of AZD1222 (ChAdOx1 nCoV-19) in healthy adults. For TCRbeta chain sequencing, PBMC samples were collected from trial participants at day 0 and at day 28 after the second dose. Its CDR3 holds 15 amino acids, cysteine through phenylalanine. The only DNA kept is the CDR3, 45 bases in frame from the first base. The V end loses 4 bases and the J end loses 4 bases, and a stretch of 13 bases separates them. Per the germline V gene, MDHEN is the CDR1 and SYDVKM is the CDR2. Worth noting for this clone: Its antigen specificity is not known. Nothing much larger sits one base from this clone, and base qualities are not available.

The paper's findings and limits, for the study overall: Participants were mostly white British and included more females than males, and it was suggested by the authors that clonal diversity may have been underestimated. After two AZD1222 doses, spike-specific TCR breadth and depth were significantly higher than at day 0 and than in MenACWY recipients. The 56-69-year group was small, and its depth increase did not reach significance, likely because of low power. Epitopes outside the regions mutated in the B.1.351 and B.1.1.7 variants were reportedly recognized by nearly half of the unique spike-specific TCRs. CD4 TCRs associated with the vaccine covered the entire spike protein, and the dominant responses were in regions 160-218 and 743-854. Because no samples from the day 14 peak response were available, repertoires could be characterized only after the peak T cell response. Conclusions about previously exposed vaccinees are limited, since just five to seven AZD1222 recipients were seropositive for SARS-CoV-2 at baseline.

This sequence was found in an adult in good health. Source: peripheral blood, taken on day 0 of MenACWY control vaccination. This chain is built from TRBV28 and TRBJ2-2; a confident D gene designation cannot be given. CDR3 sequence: CASSSVVWPTGELFF. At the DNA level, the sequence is TGTGCCAGCAGTTCCGTCGTGTGGCCCACCGGGGAGCTGTTTTTT.